The source of this TCR beta chain is a study of T cell changes during pregnancy in multiple sclerosis. Germline loops: CDR1 SGHTA, CDR2 FQGTGA. V dropped 3 bases and J dropped 6; count of bases not matched to a gene: 11. The CDR3 loop spans 16 amino acids. Assay used: immunoSEQ multiplex PCR; TCRdb lists only in-frame clones, some missing. Among fewer than 45,000 clones listed, almost 95% were seen once. J is TRBJ2-7 and V is TRBV7-3, with 10 bases identical to TRBD2. This sequence was found in a female donor with multiple sclerosis, enrolled in a pregnancy study. The material sequenced was CD8+ T cells from peripheral blood mononuclear cells, taken in the third trimester of pregnancy. The CDR3 region is CASSFVKASGSSEQYF. CDR3 nucleotides: TGTGCCAGCAGCTTCGTAAAAGCTAGCGGGAGTAGCGAGCAGTACTTC. The complete variable domain, with remaining parts taken from reference TRBV7-3 and TRBJ2-7, reads GAGVSQTPSNKVTEKGKYVELRCDPISGHTALYWYRQSLGQGPEFLIYFQGTGAADDSGLPNDRFFAVRPEGSVSTLKIQRTERGDSAVYLCASSFVKASGSSEQYFGPGTRLTVT.